Below, 22 T cell receptor beta chains from the same sample are listed, as sequenced in a study of blood T cell repertoires in COVID-19. Only in-frame clones appear in the TCRdb table, and some are missing; sequencing was by immunoSEQ multiplex PCR. The sample consists of a few hundred thousand clones, under 90% of them appearing once. The sample taken for sequencing was peripheral blood. These receptors all come from a young woman with acute or convalescent COVID-19.

This clone has a handful of counts. The V gene is TRBV30, the J gene TRBJ1-5; possible D gene TRBD1, 6 bases. V lost 2 bases and J lost 7, with 15 bases in between. The CDR3 is 14 residues long. Germline CDR1 and CDR2: GTSNPN and SVGIG (reference sequence). This CDR3 reads CAWSSVEGGQPQHF. The CDR3 bases are TGTGCCTGGAGTTCGGTGGAAGGGGGACAGCCCCAGCATTTT.

This rearrangement joins TRBV19 to TRBJ2-5, with D perhaps matching TRBD1 (5 bases). The V gene's germline CDR1 is LNHDA and CDR2 SQIVND (reference sequence). V was pared by 1 base and J by 10 bases, with 19 bases between. The CDR3 totals 15 residues. The CDR3 bases are TGTGCCAGTAGTATAGGTCCAGGGTTTCCAGGCGACCAGTACTTC. Translation gives CASSIGPGFPGDQYF.

The rearrangement joins TRBV19 to TRBJ1-1, with TRBD1 matching over 7 bases. Losses at the gene ends were 2 bases for V and 5 bases for J; bases not matched to a gene: 8. The CDR3 is 15 amino acids. Germline V lookup: CDR1 LNHDA, CDR2 SQIVND (reference sequence). The CDR3 nucleotides are TGTGCCAGTAGTATACAGGGGGGTAGCAGTACTGAAGCTTTCTTT. Amino acid sequence: CASSIQGGSSTEAFF.

The J gene is TRBJ2-7, the V gene TRBV9, with D tentatively TRBD1 (6 bases). This CDR3 is 13 amino acids long. Germline-derived CDR1 and CDR2 are SGDLS and YYNGEE. The V and J ends lost 1 base and 6 bases respectively, with 11 bases between them. This chain's CDR3 is CASSVSGAGEQYF. The CDR3 region has the DNA TGTGCCAGCAGCGTATCAGGGGCCGGCGAGCAGTACTTC.

The DNA for the CDR3 is TGTGCCAGCTCACCTTACGGGGGGCAGGGGAATGGCTACACCTTC. This codes for CASSPYGGQGNGYTF. The chain combines TRBV18 with TRBJ1-2; perhaps TRBD1 as D (6 bases). Germline lookup yields CDR1 KGHSH and CDR2 LQKENI. Between the trimmed V and J ends, which lost 3 bases and 6 bases, there was a span of 17 bases. CDR3 length: 15 residues.

V is TRBV3-1 (or the pseudogene TRBV3-2) and J is TRBJ2-7, with TRBD2 matching over 12 bases. V gave up 4 bases and J gave up 2 bases; unmatched junction bases: 3. Germline CDR1 reads LGHDT; CDR2 reads YNNKEL (reference sequence). CDR3 length: 15 amino acids. CDR3 in amino acids: CASSRRLAGAYEQYF. The CDR3 DNA is TGTGCCAGCAGCCGACGACTAGCGGGAGCCTACGAGCAGTACTTC.

J is TRBJ1-2 and V is TRBV12-5; 12 bases agree with TRBD1. V lost 2 bases to trimming and J lost 5 bases; unmatched junction nucleotides: 18. Germline V CDR1 and CDR2: LGHNT, FRNRAP. The CDR3 totals 20 residues. The CDR3, as DNA: TGTGCTAGTGGTTTGACCCCAGTTGTACGCGGGACAGGGGGCGAGTATGGCTACACCTTC. Translated, it gives CASGLTPVVRGTGGEYGYTF.

The chain employs TRBV6-6 and TRBJ1-2, with 8 positions matching TRBD1. Germline trimming cut 0 bases from V and 1 base from J; bases unmatched to any gene: 4. This CDR3 region has 16 residues. The germline V gene has CDR1 MNHNY and CDR2 SVGAGI (reference sequence). The CDR3 loop is CASSYSSGQVNYGYTF. In DNA form, the CDR3 reads TGTGCCAGCAGTTACTCCTCGGGACAGGTTAACTATGGCTACACCTTC.

The chain has TRBV5-5 and TRBJ2-1; 7 nucleotides line up with TRBD2. CDR1 and CDR2 (germline): SGHKS, YYEKEE (reference sequence). V lost 2 bases to trimming and J lost 7 bases; unmatched junction nucleotides: 9. The CDR3 extends over 15 amino acids. The CDR3 reads CASSFAPSLANEQFF. CDR3 coding DNA: TGTGCCAGCAGCTTCGCACCCTCACTAGCGAATGAGCAGTTCTTC.

The chain combines TRBV12-3 or TRBV12-4 with TRBJ1-3, with TRBD1 identical over 7 bases. J gave up 8 bases and V 3 bases, and 4 bases lay outside the gene matches. The CDR3 consists of 13 residues. The CDR3 sequence: CASSLNRGDTIYF. The CDR3 DNA reads as TGTGCCAGCAGTTTGAACAGGGGAGACACCATATATTTT.

This chain uses TRBV5-5 with TRBJ1-2; 8 bases match TRBD1. CDR1 and CDR2 (germline): SGHKS, YYEKEE (reference sequence). CDR3 size: 18 residues. The trim removed 0 bases at V and 2 bases at J, leaving 12 bases unmatched. The CDR3 DNA follows: TGTGCCAGCAGCTTGGGGCCCCCGACAGGGGAAATAAACTATGGCTACACCTTC. This encodes CASSLGPPTGEINYGYTF.

This clone was counted a few times. The CDR3 reads CASRPGQGRNSPLHF. In nucleotides, the CDR3 is TGTGCCAGTAGGCCGGGACAGGGGAGAAATTCACCCCTCCACTTT. This sequence joins TRBV19 and TRBJ1-6; TRBD1 aligns across 10 bases. The CDR3 is 15 residues long. V gave up 6 bases and J gave up 7 bases; unmatched junction bases: 6. The V gene's germline CDR1 is LNHDA and CDR2 SQIVND (reference sequence).

A single count supports this clone. J is TRBJ2-3 and V is TRBV5-1; 12 bases match TRBD1. The length of the CDR3 is 19 residues. V shed 6 bases, J shed 1 base, and the junction held 15 bases outside the gene matches. Germline-derived CDR1 and CDR2 are SGHRS and YFSETQ. The CDR3 DNA follows: TGCGCCAGCACACACGAGGGGGGACAGGGGGCCGTCGGCACAGATACGCAGTATTTT. Protein: CASTHEGGQGAVGTDTQYF.

V usage is TRBV6-5 and J usage is TRBJ2-7; 7 bases match TRBD1. Trimming cost V 6 bases and J 0 bases; bases outside gene matches: 8. Germline V gives CDR1 MNHEY, CDR2 SVGAGI. The CDR3 has 15 residues. The CDR3 loop is CASRQPGQSSYEQYF. CDR3 bases: TGTGCCAGCAGGCAACCGGGACAGTCCTCCTACGAGCAGTACTTC.

The chain combines TRBV18 with TRBJ1-1; the match to TRBD1 covers 8 bases. Germline assignment: CDR1 KGHSH and CDR2 LQKENI. The CDR3 has 15 residues. V shed 3 bases and J 2 bases; nucleotides not matched to a gene: 5. CDR3 sequence reads: CASSPLGQANTEAFF. CDR3 DNA: TGTGCCAGCTCACCGTTGGGACAGGCAAACACTGAAGCTTTCTTT.

This clone was detected a few times. The chain employs TRBV27 and TRBJ1-1; maybe TRBD1 (6 bases). There are 14 residues in the CDR3. Germline lookup yields CDR1 MNHEY and CDR2 SMNVEV (reference sequence). V shed 4 bases and J shed 3 bases, with 12 bases lying between them. Here the CDR3 DNA reads TGTGCCAGCAGTTCAACAGGGTCTTACACTGAAGCTTTCTTT. Residues: CASSSTGSYTEAFF.

This clone was observed a few times. This chain joins TRBV2 and TRBJ2-7; a possible D gene is TRBD1 (9 bases). The germline V gene encodes CDR1 SNHLY and CDR2 FYNNEI. The CDR3 extends over 18 amino acids. The V gene lost 2 bases and the J gene lost 8 bases, with 28 bases spanning the gap. CDR3 in amino acids: CASSELDRGISGTHKQYF. As DNA, the CDR3 is TGTGCCAGCAGTGAATTGGACAGGGGAATTAGCGGGACCCACAAGCAGTACTTC.

This chain links TRBV5-4 with TRBJ1-1; 7 nucleotides align to TRBD1. Trimming cost V 3 bases and J 4 bases; bases outside gene matches: 6. This CDR3 has 14 residues. CDR1 is SGHNT, CDR2 YYREEE, per germline (reference sequence). CDR3 in DNA: TGTGCCAGCAGCTCGACAGGGAGTTCCACTGAAGCTTTCTTT. Residues: CASSSTGSSTEAFF. Complete variable domain (other parts from reference TRBV5-4 and TRBJ1-1): ETGVTQSPTHLIKTRGQQVTLRCSSQSGHNTVSWYQQALGQGPQFIFQYYREEENGRGNFPPRFSGLQFPNYSSELNVNALELDDSALYLCASSSTGSSTEAFFGQGTRLTVV.

This clone came up a few times. The chain uses TRBV2 and TRBJ1-1; no definite D call. Germline CDR1 and CDR2: SNHLY and FYNNEI. This CDR3 has 14 residues. Deletions cut 1 base from V and 6 bases from J, with 12 bases between. The CDR3 DNA reads as TGTGCCAGCAGTGAAGAACGGACTGGGGCTGAAGCTTTCTTT. This translates into CASSEERTGAEAFF. Supplemented by reference TRBV2 and TRBJ1-1, the full variable domain reads EPEVTQTPSHQVTQMGQEVILRCVPISNHLYFYWYRQILGQKVEFLVSFYNNEISEKSEIFDDQFSVERPDGSNFTLKIRSTKLEDSAMYFCASSEERTGAEAFFGQGTRLTVV.

This chain links TRBV3-1 (or the pseudogene TRBV3-2) with TRBJ2-5; possible D gene TRBD1, 5 bases. The V end was cut by 6 bases, the J end by 5 bases, with 16 bases between. The length of the CDR3 is 14 residues. CDR1 is LGHDT, CDR2 YNNKEL, per germline (reference sequence). CDR3 DNA sequence: TGTGCCAGCAGGATAGGGGTGTCCGGGGAGACCCAGTACTTC. Translated: CASRIGVSGETQYF.

V and J are TRBV7-9 and TRBJ2-1; perhaps TRBD1 as D (5 bases). CDR1 and CDR2 from the germline V gene are SEHNR and FQNEAQ (reference sequence). CDR3 length: 13 residues. Trimming stripped 1 base from V and 11 bases from J, with 12 bases between. The CDR3 coding sequence is TGTGCCAGCAGCTTAGATGGGGCTAAGAAGCAGTTCTTC. This sequence encodes CASSLDGAKKQFF.

This chain uses TRBV5-1 with TRBJ1-2, with a tentative D call TRBD1 (5 bases). Trimming took off 0 bases at V and 4 bases at J, with 10 bases between the two ends. This CDR3 comprises 14 residues. The germline gives CDR1 SGHRS, CDR2 YFSETQ. The CDR3 coding sequence is TGCGCCAGCAGCTTGGCTATTCAGGGCTATGGCTACACCTTC. Protein product: CASSLAIQGYGYTF. Filled out from reference TRBV5-1 and TRBJ1-2, the complete variable domain reads KAGVTQTPRYLIKTRGQQVTLSCSPISGHRSVSWYQQTPGQGLQFLFEYFSETQRNKGNFPGRFSGRQFSNSRSEMNVSTLELGDSALYLCASSLAIQGYGYTFGSGTRLTVV.